This T cell receptor (beta chain) is drawn from a study of post-analysis software for immune sequencing data (dated by TCRdb to about 2015). Background for the entire study: Relapsing-remitting, secondary progressive and progressive-relapsing multiple sclerosis were recorded as disease courses, and subtype annotation was lacking for some patients. The patient repertoires were set against 10 or so previously published healthy control repertoires from donors whose ages ranged from roughly 6 to 27 years. A subset of samples was prepared in parallel using single-end sample barcoding, then pooled and co-amplified after Illumina adapter ligation. Beyond this particular receptor, the publication reports: Significantly higher frequencies in patients than in controls were found for roughly 5 TRBV segments, including TRBV5-6, TRBV5-1 and TRBV20-1. The control group was slightly older than the multiple sclerosis patient group. Normalized Chao1 diversity was significantly lower in multiple sclerosis patients than controls, suggesting substantial peripheral T-cell clonal expansion. Strong co-clustering of samples prepared in the same batch was shown by direct clustering with F measure, prompting a batch-effect correction.

TCR beta repertoires were profiled from peripheral blood of roughly 13 young patients with multiple sclerosis to demonstrate the VDJtools post-analysis software. The patients with multiple sclerosis were children and adolescents between roughly 6 and 17 years of age. A word on this clonotype: This clone's antigen is unknown. No much larger clone is present one base from it, and per-base qualities are unavailable.

The library was generated by PCR. Sequencer: Illumina HiSeq 2500. To reduce PCR and sequencing biases, unique molecular identifiers were built into the TCR beta cDNA libraries. About 500,000 cDNA molecules were obtained for every 1 to 10 million input T cells, so each molecule roughly corresponded to one T cell. The same protocol used for the earlier healthy control dataset was applied to prepare and sequence the patient libraries. Within a given batch, samples were prepared together, multiplexed and sequenced on the same HiSeq lane. In the source study's methods: MIGEC was used to process the raw barcoded reads, and molecular identifier groups with only a single read were discarded before consensus assembly and CDR3 extraction. VDJtools was used for post-analysis of the clonotype tables, and diversity was normalized by down-sampling every dataset to the size of the smallest sample. Repertoire overlap clustering matched CDR3 amino acid but not nucleotide sequences to correct batch-related cross-sample contamination. TCRdb's own reprocessing of the public reads used fastp at Q25 and MiXCR and kept productive beta chains. Rows are combined by CDR3 protein, so each entry shows the most common genes and DNA. The V and J calls follow TCRdb's processing rather than the paper's. For this sample there are about 200,000 distinct CDR3 sequences; around 30% appear just once. The ten most abundant clones make up approximately 3% of the sample.

Trimming removed 0 bases from V and 6 bases from J, leaving 15 bases between the germline ends. The germline V gene supplies CDR1 SGHRS and CDR2 YFSETQ. Measured from the cysteine to the phenylalanine, the CDR3 is 15 residues long. The DNA shown is the 45-base CDR3, in frame from base 1. The chain uses TRBV5-1 and TRBJ1-1, with TRBD1 tentatively as D gene (6 bases match). The sample comprised blood. This receptor was identified in a girl under 18 with multiple sclerosis. The nucleotides read TGCGCCAGCAGCTTGGCCCCGGGGGGCAAGTCTGAAGCTTTCTTT. This translates into CASSLAPGGKSEAFF.